This passage covers 25 T cell receptor beta chains from one sample sequenced in a study of response to subunit inactivated influenza vaccine. Using its own MiXCR run on the RT-PCR reads, TCRdb lists one record per CDR3 protein. There are about 310,000 distinct CDR3 sequences in the sample; over 20% occur only once, and approximately 10% lies in the top ten. The sample consisted of PBMCs from blood, taken approximately 20 months after vaccination. The receptors originated from a man between 50 and 75 years old who received an inactivated influenza vaccine.

The chain uses TRBV7-6 and TRBJ2-2, with TRBD1 as a possible D gene (7 bases). The CDR3 has 16 amino acids. From germline, CDR1 is SGHVS and CDR2 FNYEAQ. V gave up 5 bases and J gave up 1 base, with 14 bases separating them. The CDR3 region is CASSQQGGRNTGELFF. CDR3 DNA sequence: TGTGCCAGCAGCCAGCAGGGGGGCCGGAACACCGGGGAGCTGTTTTTT. The whole variable domain, filled in from reference TRBV7-6 and TRBJ2-2, reads GAGVSQSPRYKVTKRGQDVALRCDPISGHVSLYWYRQALGQGPEFLTYFNYEAQQDKSGLPNDRFSAERPEGSISTLTIQRTEQRDSAMYRCASSQQGGRNTGELFFGEGSRLTVL.

This clonotype has a handful of counts. The rearrangement joins TRBV9 to TRBJ2-7, with TRBD2 identical over 11 bases. J was trimmed by 5 bases and V by 4 bases; bases with no gene match: 5. The length of the CDR3 is 14 residues. Germline loops: CDR1 SGDLS, CDR2 YYNGEE. The CDR3 DNA reads as TGTGCCAGCAGCCCGACGGGACTAGCGGACGAGCAGTACTTC. Its protein is CASSPTGLADEQYF.

This chain links TRBV4-1 with TRBJ2-5; TRBD1 is a possible D gene (6 bases). This CDR3 has 20 residues. Germline CDR1 and CDR2: MGHRA and YSYEKL. The V and J ends lost 1 base and 5 bases respectively, with 29 bases between them. CDR3 nucleotides: TGCGCCAGCAGCCAAGGAGGGGCAGGGGTTGGGGTCATCGCGGTTGAGACCCAGTACTTC. Encoded protein: CASSQGGAGVGVIAVETQYF.

This clonotype was counted a few times. V gene TRBV6-2 or TRBV6-3 combines with J gene TRBJ1-5; TRBD1 is a possible D gene (5 bases). Germline V gene sequence: CDR1 MNHEY, CDR2 SVGEGT. The CDR3 sequence is 15 residues long. The ends were cut back, 8 bases at V and 0 bases at J, with 14 bases in the middle. CDR3 in DNA: TGTGCCAGCGGGGCAGCCTATCCTAGCAATCAGCCCCAGCATTTT. This gives the protein CASGAAYPSNQPQHF.

The rearrangement joins TRBV25-1 to TRBJ1-2; the D gene is possibly TRBD1 (5 bases). CDR1 is MGHDK, CDR2 SYGVNS, per germline. V was cut by 4 bases and J by 5 bases, with 17 bases left in between. The CDR3 is 15 amino acids. The CDR3: CASSGPLGGAYGYTF. The CDR3 region has the DNA TGTGCCAGCAGTGGCCCGTTGGGGGGAGCGTATGGCTACACCTTC.

This clonotype was seen a few times. CDR3 bases: TGTGCCAGCAGCTCAGGGAGGACAGGGGGCCCAGATACGCAGTATTTT. Residues: CASSSGRTGGPDTQYF. The chain is built from TRBV7-2 and TRBJ2-3; 11 bases agree with TRBD1. The CDR3 is 16 amino acids. The V gene's germline CDR1 is SGHTA and CDR2 FQGNSA. V lost 4 bases and J lost 4; bases outside the gene matches: 7.

The chain recombines TRBV5-5 with TRBJ2-7; TRBD1 matches 10 bases. CDR1 is SGHKS and CDR2 is YYEKEE in the germline V gene (reference sequence). V shed 3 bases, J shed 8 bases, and the junction held 8 bases outside the gene matches. The CDR3 has 14 residues. The CDR3 DNA reads TGTGCCAGCAGCTGGACAGGGGGTCAACATCAGCAGTACTTC. This gives the protein CASSWTGGQHQQYF.

The chain links TRBV4-1 to TRBJ1-5; D gene ambiguous. Germline V CDR1 and CDR2: MGHRA, YSYEKL. V lost 4 bases and J lost 4, with 14 bases in between. CDR3 length: 15 residues. The CDR3 bases are TGCGCCAGCAGCCGAAGCGGGGATCCTAATCAGCCCCAGCATTTT. Its translation is CASSRSGDPNQPQHF.

The chain is built from TRBV27 and TRBJ2-2; perhaps TRBD1 as D (6 bases). V was cut by 5 bases and J by 1 base, with 11 bases left in between. The V gene's germline CDR1 is MNHEY and CDR2 SMNVEV (reference sequence). The CDR3 spans 15 residues. CDR3 in amino acids: CASSPRTENTGELFF. CDR3 nucleotides: TGTGCCAGCAGTCCACGGACAGAGAACACCGGGGAGCTGTTTTTT.

The V and J genes are TRBV12-3 or TRBV12-4 and TRBJ2-2; weak D call: TRBD2 (6 bases). V dropped 5 bases and J dropped 7 bases, with 17 bases sitting between them. The CDR3 contains 15 residues. The CDR3 reads CASSMGLSLGGELFF. The CDR3 DNA follows: TGTGCCAGCAGTATGGGACTCTCCTTGGGCGGGGAGCTGTTTTTT.

This clonotype was counted only a few times. The CDR3 loop reads CASSYSGTGFGEKLFF. In nucleotides, the CDR3 is TGTGCCAGCAGTTACTCCGGGACAGGGTTTGGTGAAAAACTGTTTTTT. The chain links TRBV6-5 to TRBJ1-4, with TRBD1 matching over 9 bases. This CDR3 has 16 residues. Losses at the gene ends were 0 bases for V and 7 bases for J; bases not matched to a gene: 6. Germline CDR1 reads MNHEY; CDR2 reads SVGAGI.

This clonotype appeared once. The chain recombines TRBV20-1 with TRBJ2-1; 9 nucleotides line up with TRBD2. Germline V gene sequence: CDR1 DFQATT, CDR2 SNEGSKA (reference sequence). V shed 6 bases, J shed 2 bases, and the junction held 8 bases outside the gene matches. The CDR3 is 15 residues long. The CDR3 spells CSASTKREAYNEQFF. The CDR3 DNA reads TGCAGTGCATCAACGAAGCGGGAGGCCTACAATGAGCAGTTCTTC.

This clonotype has more than one count but fewer than ten. The genes are TRBV20-1 and TRBJ2-1; D may match TRBD1 or TRBD2 (5 bases each). The CDR3 runs to 14 residues. V was clipped by 5 bases and J by 4 bases, with 15 bases between them. Germline V lookup: CDR1 DFQATT, CDR2 SNEGSKA (reference sequence). CDR3 amino acids: CSAGRDPVYNEQFF. DNA of the CDR3: TGCAGTGCTGGCCGGGACCCAGTTTACAATGAGCAGTTCTTC.

This clonotype has at least ten counts. The chain recombines TRBV7-9 with TRBJ1-1, with D possibly TRBD1 on 6 matching bases. V was clipped by 2 bases and J by 3 bases, with 19 bases between them. The germline V gene encodes CDR1 SEHNR and CDR2 FQNEAQ (reference sequence). This CDR3 has 17 amino acids. CDR3 DNA: TGTGCCAGCAGCTTACGATTCGGGGGCGCAGGAGACACTGAAGCTTTCTTT. Protein product: CASSLRFGGAGDTEAFF.

The V call is TRBV6-2 or TRBV6-3, the J call TRBJ2-7; D is undetermined. The CDR3 consists of 12 residues. V lost 4 bases, J lost 2 bases, and 6 bases lay in between. The germline gives CDR1 MNHEY, CDR2 SVGEGT. CDR3 in DNA: TGTGCCAGCAGTTCCCTGGCCTACGAGCAGTACTTC. It codes for CASSSLAYEQYF.

The chain combines TRBV5-6 with TRBJ2-2; D uncertain. CDR3 length: 14 amino acids. V lost 3 bases and J 4 bases, leaving 10 bases between the germline ends. Germline V gene sequence: CDR1 SGHDT, CDR2 YYEEEE. In DNA, the CDR3 is TGTGCCAGCAGCTGGCAAGGACCCACCGGGGAGCTGTTTTTT. It codes for CASSWQGPTGELFF. Based on the CDR3 plus reference TRBV5-6 and TRBJ2-2, the full variable domain is DAGVTQSPTHLIKTRGQQVTLRCSPKSGHDTVSWYQQALGQGPQFIFQYYEEEERQRGNFPDRFSGHQFPNYSSELNVNALLLGDSALYLCASSWQGPTGELFFGEGSRLTVL.

This clonotype has more than one count but fewer than ten. This chain links TRBV2 with TRBJ1-5; a possible D gene is TRBD1 (5 bases). V gave up 4 bases and J gave up 7 bases, with 20 bases separating them. The CDR3 contains 16 residues. Germline assignment: CDR1 SNHLY and CDR2 FYNNEI. The CDR3 DNA sequence: TGTGCCAGCAGTGGATTCGGCGGGGCGGCGAGGCAGCCCCAGCATTTT. It specifies CASSGFGGAARQPQHF.

V is TRBV19 and J is TRBJ1-1; D remains unclear. Germline V gives CDR1 LNHDA, CDR2 SQIVND (reference sequence). V lost 7 bases and J lost 3, with 24 bases in between. The CDR3 sequence is 17 residues long. In DNA form, the CDR3 reads TGTGCCAGTACCGCAGGCTTATACGGGTTTGAGGACACTGAAGCTTTCTTT. It yields the protein CASTAGLYGFEDTEAFF.

V is TRBV5-1 and J is TRBJ2-1; maybe TRBD2 (6 bases). V was pared by 0 bases and J by 12 bases, with 13 bases between. From germline, CDR1 is SGHRS and CDR2 YFSETQ. This CDR3 has 13 amino acids. CDR3 sequence (DNA): TGCGCCAGCAGCTTGGCTTACCCGGAGGGGCAGTTCTTC. This gives the protein CASSLAYPEGQFF.

There are a few counts of this clonotype. This rearrangement joins TRBV6-2 or TRBV6-3 to TRBJ1-1, with 7 positions matching TRBD1. Losses at the gene ends were 11 bases for V and 3 bases for J; bases not matched to a gene: 24. Germline V gene data show CDR1 as MNHEY and CDR2 as SVGEGT. The CDR3 is 18 residues long. This CDR3 is CASTGPGQSQSGYTEAFF. CDR3 nucleotide sequence: TGTGCCTCGACGGGCCCGGGACAGAGTCAATCGGGGTACACTGAAGCTTTCTTT.

The table lists this clonotype with a few counts. The chain combines TRBV5-1 with TRBJ1-1; 7 bases line up with TRBD1. The CDR3 runs to 14 residues. Trimming removed 1 base from V and 3 bases from J; junction bases left unmatched: 3. Germline CDR1 reads SGHRS; CDR2 reads YFSETQ. This CDR3 is CASSLTDRDTEAFF. CDR3 nucleotide sequence: TGCGCCAGCAGCTTGACCGACAGGGACACTGAAGCTTTCTTT. The full variable domain, completed using reference TRBV5-1 and TRBJ1-1, is KAGVTQTPRYLIKTRGQQVTLSCSPISGHRSVSWYQQTPGQGLQFLFEYFSETQRNKGNFPGRFSGRQFSNSRSEMNVSTLELGDSALYLCASSLTDRDTEAFFGQGTRLTVV.

The CDR3 region is CASSATSSYNEQFF. CDR3 DNA sequence: TGTGCCAGCAGTGCGACGAGCTCCTACAATGAGCAGTTCTTC. The rearrangement links TRBV27 to TRBJ2-1, with D hard to call. The CDR3 runs 14 residues. V was shortened by 5 bases and J by 0 bases, with 8 bases between the two germline ends. Germline lookup yields CDR1 MNHEY and CDR2 SMNVEV (reference sequence).

The sample holds many counts of this clonotype. This chain connects TRBV5-1 to TRBJ1-2, with D uncertain. The V gene's germline CDR1 is SGHRS and CDR2 YFSETQ. The CDR3 runs 13 residues. Trimming shortened V by 0 bases and J by 8 bases, and 11 bases separated the two germline ends. The CDR3 reads CASSLGTTEGYTF. The CDR3 DNA reads TGCGCCAGCAGCTTGGGAACAACTGAAGGCTACACCTTC. The full variable domain, in which reference TRBV5-1 and TRBJ1-2 provide the parts outside the CDR3, is KAGVTQTPRYLIKTRGQQVTLSCSPISGHRSVSWYQQTPGQGLQFLFEYFSETQRNKGNFPGRFSGRQFSNSRSEMNVSTLELGDSALYLCASSLGTTEGYTFGSGTRLTVV.

CDR3 bases: TGTGCCAGCAGCCGCTCGGCGGCTGAAGCTTTCTTT. Translation: CASSRSAAEAFF. This chain links TRBV3-1 with TRBJ1-1; D is unresolved. V dropped 4 bases and J dropped 6 bases, with 9 bases sitting between them. CDR1 and CDR2 (germline): LGHDT, YNNKEL (reference sequence). CDR3 size: 12 residues. The full variable domain, rest sourced from reference TRBV3-1 and TRBJ1-1, is DTAVSQTPKYLVTQMGNDKSIKCEQNLGHDTMYWYKQDSKKFLKIMFSYNNKELIINETVPNRFSPKSPDKAHLNLHINSLELGDSAVYFCASSRSAAEAFFGQGTRLTVV.

The CDR3 DNA reads as TGTGCCAGCAGCAGGCGCCAGGGACAGCCCCAGCATTTT. Its protein product is CASSRRQGQPQHF. The chain employs TRBV5-6 and TRBJ1-5; tentative D call: TRBD1 (5 bases). Trimming took 4 bases from V and 7 from J, leaving 12 bases between them. The CDR3 runs 13 residues. Germline assignment: CDR1 SGHDT and CDR2 YYEEEE.